The 13 T cell receptor beta chains listed next were all sequenced from one sample in a study of T cell clonotyping in hematopoietic cell transplantation. Repertoires were generated with immunoSEQ multiplex PCR, while TCRdb's copy carries only in-frame clones and drops some. The sample has some 10,000 clones, roughly 93% seen once. Sequencing was performed on PBMCs, taken 100 days after allogeneic stem cell transplant. These receptor sequences come from a male patient between 45 and 59 years old who had an allogeneic stem cell transplant from a related donor, so T cells may come from the graft donor. Some clones in this sample may be carry-over from other donors' samples.

CDR3 coding DNA: TGTGCCAGCAGTTTATCCAAAGCGGGACAGGGGATTGAAAAACTGTTTTTT. Translated: CASSLSKAGQGIEKLFF. The chain has TRBV27 and TRBJ1-4, with TRBD1 matching 10 bases. The CDR3 runs 17 residues. The germline CDR1 and CDR2 sequences are MNHEY and SMNVEV (reference sequence). V was clipped by 0 bases and J by 7 bases; unmatched bases: 8.

This clone was counted between two and nine times. The V and J genes are TRBV28 and TRBJ2-7; 9 bases fit TRBD1. Germline V gene sequence: CDR1 MDHEN, CDR2 SYDVKM. The CDR3 has 13 amino acids. Unmatched junction bases numbered 2, after V lost 5 bases and J lost 3 bases. The CDR3, as DNA: TGTGCCAGCAGTGTGGGACAGGGCTACGAGCAGTACTTC. Translated, it gives CASSVGQGYEQYF. The variable domain in full, with the rest retrieved from reference TRBV28 and TRBJ2-7, is DVKVTQSSRYLVKRTGEKVFLECVQDMDHENMFWYRQDPGLGLRLIYFSYDVKMKEKGDIPEGYSVSREKKERFSLILESASTNQTSMYLCASSVGQGYEQYFGPGTRLTVT.

V and J are TRBV29-1 and TRBJ1-5; 10 bases fit TRBD1. The CDR3 covers 13 residues. In germline, CDR1 is SQVTM, CDR2 ANQGSEA. V lost 4 bases to trimming and J lost 7 bases; unmatched junction nucleotides: 4. Here the CDR3 reads CSVGGTGEQPQHF. The CDR3 DNA follows: TGCAGCGTTGGCGGGACAGGGGAACAGCCCCAGCATTTT.

The chain has TRBV11-1 and TRBJ2-7, with TRBD1 matching over 8 bases. Per germline, CDR1 SGHAT and CDR2 FQDESV (reference sequence). This CDR3 comprises 15 residues. With 5 bases clipped from V and 4 bases from J, the junction kept 10 bases outside the gene matches. The CDR3 DNA is TGTGCCAGCAGCCGACGCGGACAGGGCCTTTACGAGCAGTACTTC. Translation: CASSRRGQGLYEQYF.

J is TRBJ1-4 and V is TRBV30; no clear D. This CDR3 comprises 11 residues. V was shortened by 3 bases and J by 8 bases, with 7 bases between the two germline ends. Germline CDR1 GTSNPN, CDR2 SVGIG (reference sequence). The CDR3 DNA follows: TGTGCCTGGAGATCGGGGGAAAAACTGTTTTTT. It translates to CAWRSGEKLFF.

V gene TRBV4-2 combines with J gene TRBJ1-1; D is uncertain. The V gene's germline CDR1 is LGHNA and CDR2 YNFKEQ. V gave up 0 bases and J gave up 10 bases, with 12 bases separating them. CDR3 length equals 13 residues. CDR3 nucleotides: TGTGCCAGCAGCCAAGAAAATGGGGAAGGAGCTTTCTTT. It encodes CASSQENGEGAFF.

J is TRBJ1-2 and V is TRBV10-3; no reliable D call. Trimming cost V 0 bases and J 5 bases, with 7 bases left between them. From germline, CDR1 is ENHRY and CDR2 SYGVKD. The CDR3 length is 13 residues. The CDR3 nucleotides read TGTGCCATCAGTGAGTCAACAGAGTATGGCTACACCTTC. It codes for CAISESTEYGYTF.

The rearrangement links TRBV6-5 to TRBJ2-5, with TRBD1 matching over 8 bases. Germline CDR1 reads MNHEY; CDR2 reads SVGAGI. The V gene end was trimmed by 5 bases and the J gene end by 4 bases; junction bases not matched to a gene: 6. CDR3 length: 14 residues. The CDR3 here is CASSNRGFTETQYF. Here the CDR3 DNA reads TGTGCCAGCAGTAACAGGGGGTTCACAGAGACCCAGTACTTC.

The chain has TRBV6-1 and TRBJ1-5; 11 positions agree with TRBD1. With 5 bases clipped from V and 7 bases from J, the junction kept 4 bases outside the gene matches. CDR1 and CDR2 from the germline V gene are MNHNS and SASEGT. The CDR3 totals 14 residues. CDR3 DNA: TGTGCCAGCAGTCAGGGACAGGGGGGCCAGCCCCAGCATTTT. Its translation is CASSQGQGGQPQHF.

The V gene is TRBV29-1, the J gene TRBJ1-1, with D maybe TRBD1 (6 bases). CDR3 length: 13 amino acids. The germline V gene has CDR1 SQVTM and CDR2 ANQGSEA. V was shortened by 4 bases and J by 1 base, with 10 bases between the two germline ends. CDR3 coding DNA: TGCAGCGTTGCGCTGGGGGCGAACACTGAAGCTTTCTTT. This codes for CSVALGANTEAFF.

This clone occurred a few times. V and J are TRBV2 and TRBJ2-7, with D perhaps matching TRBD1 (6 bases). V was shortened by 6 bases and J by 3 bases, with 18 bases between the two germline ends. Germline V gene sequence: CDR1 SNHLY, CDR2 FYNNEI. The CDR3 contains 15 residues. The chain's CDR3 is CASSFQGIWVYEQYF. In DNA, the CDR3 is TGTGCCAGCAGCTTTCAGGGGATTTGGGTCTACGAGCAGTACTTC. The full variable domain, its missing parts supplied by reference TRBV2 and TRBJ2-7, is EPEVTQTPSHQVTQMGQEVILRCVPISNHLYFYWYRQILGQKVEFLVSFYNNEISEKSEIFDDQFSVERPDGSNFTLKIRSTKLEDSAMYFCASSFQGIWVYEQYFGPGTRLTVT.

The rearrangement links TRBV9 to TRBJ2-5, with TRBD1 identical over 8 bases. CDR3 size: 13 residues. The V segment lost 4 bases and the J segment 5 bases; nucleotides outside the gene matches: 4. In germline, CDR1 is SGDLS, CDR2 YYNGEE. This chain's CDR3 is CASSWTGRETQYF. The CDR3 DNA follows: TGTGCCAGCAGCTGGACAGGGCGGGAGACCCAGTACTTC.

The chain is built from TRBV7-9 and TRBJ1-3; no reliable D call. V lost 2 bases and J 4 bases, leaving 9 bases between the germline ends. Germline V gives CDR1 SEHNR, CDR2 FQNEAQ (reference sequence). This CDR3 comprises 14 residues. The CDR3 DNA is TGTGCCAGCAGCTTAACCGGGAGCGGAAACACCATATATTTT. This encodes CASSLTGSGNTIYF.